The present TCR beta chain was sequenced within a study of blood T cell repertoires in COVID-19 (dated by TCRdb to 2020 to 2021). As for the study more broadly: Samples from collaborators originated in the United States, Italy and Spain and spanned both the acute and convalescent phases of COVID-19. Sample metadata almost always included a de-identified subject ID, COVID-19 status, age in years and sex. Where HLA class I and class II types were available, the types were taken from metadata supplied by the sample provider, not from assay-based typing. The dataset comprised deeply sampled blood TCRbeta repertoires from subjects exposed to, actively infected with, or recovered from COVID-19. The prospective study material was composed of cDNA or gDNA derived from T cells, B-cell-depleted T cells, or PBMCs. The repertoires were released in a freely available public database meant as a resource for research on the immune response to SARS-CoV-2. Samples were obtained from the ongoing ImmuneRACE study (first 160 participants) and from 950 to 1,500 subjects provided by 6 global collaborators. Here is what the overall study found, with its caveats: How much clinical and demographic metadata was included differed by source and by participant, and the metadata was provided uncurated.

This clone was observed once. This clone's antigen is unknown. One base away there is no much larger clone; base qualities are not given. TCRbeta CDR3 regions were amplified from genomic DNA by means of the immunoSEQ Assay, a bias-controlled multiplex PCR. On the study's bioinformatics: The number of nucleated cells in each sample was estimated from the amplification of reference gene primers within the assay. To quantify the absolute abundance of each unique TCRbeta CDR3 rearrangement, sequence reads were collapsed and filtered. Productive Simpson clonality was computed per sample as the square root of Simpson's diversity index over productive rearrangements. Not all clones reach the TCRdb copy of this immuneACCESS table, which keeps in-frame sequences only. Checked studies attribute under half of the gap to unresolved V genes and leave the rest unexplained. V and J calls and clone size are those listed in that table; D and trimming were worked out from the DNA. The sample table holds around 250,000 clones, of which approximately 89% were seen once. Together, the top ten hold around 8.8% of the sample.

The CDR3, cysteine through phenylalanine, is 12 amino acids long. Only CDR3 DNA remains: 36 bases, in frame from the first base. The V end loses 8 bases and the J end loses 8 bases, and a stretch of 12 bases separates them. CDR1 and CDR2 are read off the germline V gene as MDHEN and SYDVKM. Each collaborating institution followed its own protocols to collect whole blood in K2EDTA tubes. For TCRbeta analysis, collaborator samples were shipped as frozen whole blood, as isolated PBMCs, or as DNA extracted from either sample type. This TCR came from a man aged 40-49 years with active or convalescent COVID-19. The rearrangement combines TRBV28 with TRBJ1-4, with no reliable assignment of the D segment. Sequenced material: peripheral blood. The DNA sequence reads TGTGCCAGCGGGCGGGGTGGAGAAAAACTGTTTTTT. This gives the protein CASGRGGEKLFF. When the CDR3 is completed using the reference TRBV28 and TRBJ1-4 genes on either side, the full variable domain is DVKVTQSSRYLVKRTGEKVFLECVQDMDHENMFWYRQDPGLGLRLIYFSYDVKMKEKGDIPEGYSVSREKKERFSLILESASTNQTSMYLCASGRGGEKLFFGSGTQLSVL.